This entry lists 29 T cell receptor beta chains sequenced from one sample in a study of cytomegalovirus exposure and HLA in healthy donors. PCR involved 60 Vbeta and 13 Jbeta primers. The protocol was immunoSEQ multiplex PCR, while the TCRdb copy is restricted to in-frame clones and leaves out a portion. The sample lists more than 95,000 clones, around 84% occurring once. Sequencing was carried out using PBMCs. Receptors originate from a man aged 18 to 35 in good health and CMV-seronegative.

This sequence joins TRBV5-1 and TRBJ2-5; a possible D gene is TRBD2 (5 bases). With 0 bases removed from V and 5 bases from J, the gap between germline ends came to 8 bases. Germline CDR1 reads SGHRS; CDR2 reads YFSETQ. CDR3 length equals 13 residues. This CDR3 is CASSLAIAETQYF. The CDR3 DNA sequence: TGCGCCAGCAGCTTGGCGATAGCGGAGACCCAGTACTTC.

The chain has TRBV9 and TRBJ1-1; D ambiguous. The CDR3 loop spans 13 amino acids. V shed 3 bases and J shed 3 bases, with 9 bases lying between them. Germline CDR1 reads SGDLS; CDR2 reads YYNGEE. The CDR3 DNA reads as TGTGCCAGCAGCGGACTAGGGTACACTGAAGCTTTCTTT. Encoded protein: CASSGLGYTEAFF.

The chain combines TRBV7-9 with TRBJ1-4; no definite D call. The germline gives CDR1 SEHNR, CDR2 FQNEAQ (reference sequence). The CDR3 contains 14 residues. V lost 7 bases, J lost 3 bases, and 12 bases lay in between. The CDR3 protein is CASNFDLSNEKLFF. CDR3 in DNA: TGTGCCAGCAACTTCGACTTATCTAATGAAAAACTGTTTTTT. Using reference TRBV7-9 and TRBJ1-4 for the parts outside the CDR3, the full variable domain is DTGVSQNPRHKITKRGQNVTFRCDPISEHNRLYWYRQTLGQGPEFLTYFQNEAQLEKSRLLSDRFSAERPKGSFSTLEIQRTEQGDSAMYLCASNFDLSNEKLFFGSGTQLSVL.

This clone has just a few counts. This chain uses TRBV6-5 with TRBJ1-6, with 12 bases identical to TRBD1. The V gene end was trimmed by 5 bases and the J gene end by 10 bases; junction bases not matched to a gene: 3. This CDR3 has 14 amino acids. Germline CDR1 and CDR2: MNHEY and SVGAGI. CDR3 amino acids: CASSRDRGQSPLHF. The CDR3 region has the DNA TGTGCCAGCAGTCGGGACAGGGGGCAATCACCCCTCCACTTT.

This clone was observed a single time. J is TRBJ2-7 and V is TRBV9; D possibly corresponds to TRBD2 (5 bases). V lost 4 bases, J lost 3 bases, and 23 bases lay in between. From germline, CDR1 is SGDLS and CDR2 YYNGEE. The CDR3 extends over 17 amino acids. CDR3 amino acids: CASSPRLGGSGNYEQYF. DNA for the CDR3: TGTGCCAGCAGCCCCCGCCTCGGCGGGTCCGGTAACTACGAGCAGTACTTC.

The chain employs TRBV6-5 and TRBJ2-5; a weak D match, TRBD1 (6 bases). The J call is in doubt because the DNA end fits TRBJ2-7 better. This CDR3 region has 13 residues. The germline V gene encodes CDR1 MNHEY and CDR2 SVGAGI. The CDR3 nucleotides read TGTGCCAGCAGCACAGGGTTCTCCTACGAGCAGTACTTC. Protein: CASSTGFSYEQYF.

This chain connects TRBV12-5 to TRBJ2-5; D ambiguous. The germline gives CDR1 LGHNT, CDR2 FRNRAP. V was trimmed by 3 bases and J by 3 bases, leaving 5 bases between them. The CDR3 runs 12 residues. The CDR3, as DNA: TGTGCTAGTGGTTTCGAGGAAGAGACCCAGTACTTC. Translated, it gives CASGFEEETQYF.

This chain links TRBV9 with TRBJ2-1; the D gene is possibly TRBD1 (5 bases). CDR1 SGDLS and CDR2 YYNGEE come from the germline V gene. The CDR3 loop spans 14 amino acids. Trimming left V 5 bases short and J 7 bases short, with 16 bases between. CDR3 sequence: CASSQGSITNEQFF. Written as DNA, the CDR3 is TGTGCCAGCAGTCAGGGCAGTATAACGAATGAGCAGTTCTTC.

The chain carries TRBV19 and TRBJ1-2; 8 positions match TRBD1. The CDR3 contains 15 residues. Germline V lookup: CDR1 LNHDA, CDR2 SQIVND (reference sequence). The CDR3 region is CASGGGTPTNYGYTF. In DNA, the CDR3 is TGTGCTTCAGGGGGCGGGACACCGACTAACTATGGCTACACCTTC.

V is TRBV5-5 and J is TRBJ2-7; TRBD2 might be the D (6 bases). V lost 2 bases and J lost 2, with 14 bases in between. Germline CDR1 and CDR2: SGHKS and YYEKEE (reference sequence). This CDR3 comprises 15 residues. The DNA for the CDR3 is TGTGCCAGCAGCTTCGCAGGAGGGTCCACCTACGAGCAGTACTTC. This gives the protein CASSFAGGSTYEQYF.

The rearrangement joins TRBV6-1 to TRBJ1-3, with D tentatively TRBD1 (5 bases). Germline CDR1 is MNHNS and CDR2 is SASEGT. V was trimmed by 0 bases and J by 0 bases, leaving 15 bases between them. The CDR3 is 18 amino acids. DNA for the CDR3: TGTGCCAGCAGTGAAGCCATACAACGGGGGAGCTCTGGAAACACCATATATTTT. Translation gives CASSEAIQRGSSGNTIYF.

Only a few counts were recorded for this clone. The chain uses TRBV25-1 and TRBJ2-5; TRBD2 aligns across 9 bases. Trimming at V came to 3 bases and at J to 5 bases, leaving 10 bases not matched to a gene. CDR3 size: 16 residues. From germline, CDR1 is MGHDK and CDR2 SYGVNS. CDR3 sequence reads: CASSDGSGGPRETQYF. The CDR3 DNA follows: TGTGCCAGCAGTGATGGGAGCGGGGGGCCCCGGGAGACCCAGTACTTC.

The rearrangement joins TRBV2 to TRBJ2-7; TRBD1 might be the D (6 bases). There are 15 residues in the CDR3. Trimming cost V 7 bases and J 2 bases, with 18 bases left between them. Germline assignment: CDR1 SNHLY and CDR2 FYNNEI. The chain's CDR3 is CASTRGQGSAYEQYF. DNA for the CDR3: TGTGCCAGCACTCGGGGCCAGGGGAGCGCCTACGAGCAGTACTTC.

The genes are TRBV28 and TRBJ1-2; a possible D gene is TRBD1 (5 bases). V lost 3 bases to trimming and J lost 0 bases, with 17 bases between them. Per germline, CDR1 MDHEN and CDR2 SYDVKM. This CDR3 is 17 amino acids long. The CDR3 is CASSFLTGGRANYGYTF. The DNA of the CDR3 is TGTGCCAGCAGTTTCCTGACGGGGGGAAGAGCTAACTATGGCTACACCTTC.

The CDR3 region is CASSTNRETEAFF. In DNA, the CDR3 is TGTGCCAGTAGTACAAACAGGGAGACTGAAGCTTTCTTT. The chain couples TRBV19 to TRBJ1-1, with TRBD1 as a possible D gene (6 bases). There are 13 residues in the CDR3. V was trimmed by 4 bases and J by 5 bases, leaving 11 bases between them. The V gene's germline CDR1 is LNHDA and CDR2 SQIVND (reference sequence).

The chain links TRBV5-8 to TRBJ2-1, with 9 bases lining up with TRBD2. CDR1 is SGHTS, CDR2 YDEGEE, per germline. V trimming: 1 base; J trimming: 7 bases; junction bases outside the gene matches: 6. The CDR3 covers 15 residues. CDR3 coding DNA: TGTGCCAGCAGCTTGTACCTAGCGGGGTTAAATGAGCAGTTCTTC. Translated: CASSLYLAGLNEQFF.

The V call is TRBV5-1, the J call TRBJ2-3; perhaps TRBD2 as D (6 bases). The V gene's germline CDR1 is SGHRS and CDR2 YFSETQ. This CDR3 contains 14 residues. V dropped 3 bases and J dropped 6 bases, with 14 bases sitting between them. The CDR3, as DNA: TGCGCCAGCAGCTCTGGAGGGACCCTGGATACGCAGTATTTT. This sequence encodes CASSSGGTLDTQYF.

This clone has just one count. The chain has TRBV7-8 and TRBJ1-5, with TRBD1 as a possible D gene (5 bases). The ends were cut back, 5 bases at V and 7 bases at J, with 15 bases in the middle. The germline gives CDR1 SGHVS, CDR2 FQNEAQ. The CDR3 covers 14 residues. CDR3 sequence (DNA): TGTGCCAGCAGCCCAGACCAGGGTCGACAGCCCCAGCATTTT. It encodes CASSPDQGRQPQHF.

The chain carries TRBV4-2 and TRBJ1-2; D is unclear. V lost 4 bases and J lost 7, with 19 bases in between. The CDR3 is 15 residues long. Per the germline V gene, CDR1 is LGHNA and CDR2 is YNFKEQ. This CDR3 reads CASSPPSLGSPGYTF. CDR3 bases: TGTGCCAGCAGCCCCCCAAGTTTGGGGAGTCCTGGCTACACCTTC.

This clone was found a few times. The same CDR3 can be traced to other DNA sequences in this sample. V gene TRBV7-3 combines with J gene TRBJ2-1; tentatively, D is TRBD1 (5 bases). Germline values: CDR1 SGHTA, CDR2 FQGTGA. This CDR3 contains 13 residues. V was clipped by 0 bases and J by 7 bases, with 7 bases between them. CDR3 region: CASSLTPGNEQFF. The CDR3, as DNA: TGTGCCAGCAGCTTAACCCCAGGGAATGAGCAGTTCTTC.

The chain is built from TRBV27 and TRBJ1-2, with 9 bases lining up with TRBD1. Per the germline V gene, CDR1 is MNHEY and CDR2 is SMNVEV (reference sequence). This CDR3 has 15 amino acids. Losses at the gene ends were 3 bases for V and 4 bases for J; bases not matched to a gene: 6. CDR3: CASSFSGQGVYGYTF. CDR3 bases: TGTGCCAGCAGTTTTTCGGGACAGGGCGTCTATGGCTACACCTTC.

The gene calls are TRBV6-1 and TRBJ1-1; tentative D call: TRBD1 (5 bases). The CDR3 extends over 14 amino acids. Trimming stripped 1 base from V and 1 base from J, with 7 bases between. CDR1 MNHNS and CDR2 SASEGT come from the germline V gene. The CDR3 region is CASSEGTGNTEAFF. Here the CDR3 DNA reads TGTGCCAGCAGTGAAGGTACAGGGAACACTGAAGCTTTCTTT.

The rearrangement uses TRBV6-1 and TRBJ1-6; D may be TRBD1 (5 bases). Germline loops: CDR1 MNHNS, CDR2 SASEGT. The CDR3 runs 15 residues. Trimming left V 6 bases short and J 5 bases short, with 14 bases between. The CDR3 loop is CASSLGGGNNSPLHF. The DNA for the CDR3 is TGTGCCAGCAGCCTTGGGGGGGGGAATAATTCACCCCTCCACTTT.

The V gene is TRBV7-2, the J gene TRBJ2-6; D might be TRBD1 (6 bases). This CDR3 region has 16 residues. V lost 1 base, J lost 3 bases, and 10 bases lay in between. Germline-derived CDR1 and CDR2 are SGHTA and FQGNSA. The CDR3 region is CASSLGTGNGANVLTF. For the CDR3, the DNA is TGTGCCAGCAGCTTAGGCACAGGGAATGGGGCCAACGTCCTGACTTTC.

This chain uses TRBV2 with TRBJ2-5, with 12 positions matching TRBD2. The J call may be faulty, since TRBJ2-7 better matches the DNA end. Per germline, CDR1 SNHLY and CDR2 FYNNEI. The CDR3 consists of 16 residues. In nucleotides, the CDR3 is TGTGCCAGCAGTTCTCGACTAGCGGGGGACCCGTACGAGCAGTACTTC. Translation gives CASSSRLAGDPYEQYF.

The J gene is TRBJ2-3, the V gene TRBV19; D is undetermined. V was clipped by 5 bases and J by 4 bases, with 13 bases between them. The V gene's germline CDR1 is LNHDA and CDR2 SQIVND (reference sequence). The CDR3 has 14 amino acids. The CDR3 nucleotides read TGTGCCAGTAGTGCTGACTCCGGTCCAGATACGCAGTATTTT. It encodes CASSADSGPDTQYF.

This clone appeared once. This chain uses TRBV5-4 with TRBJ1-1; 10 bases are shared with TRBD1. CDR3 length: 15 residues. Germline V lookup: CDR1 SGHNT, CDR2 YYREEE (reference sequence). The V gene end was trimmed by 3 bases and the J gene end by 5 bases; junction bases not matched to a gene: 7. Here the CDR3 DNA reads TGTGCCAGCAGCTCGCCCGGGACAGGGGAAACTGAAGCTTTCTTT. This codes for CASSSPGTGETEAFF.

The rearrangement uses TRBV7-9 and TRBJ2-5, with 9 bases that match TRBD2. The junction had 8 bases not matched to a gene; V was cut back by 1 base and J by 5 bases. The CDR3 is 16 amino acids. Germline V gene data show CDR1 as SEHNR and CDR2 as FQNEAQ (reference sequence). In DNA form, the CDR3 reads TGTGCCAGCAGCTTAGTTAGCGGGGGACCCCATGAGACCCAGTACTTC. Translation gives CASSLVSGGPHETQYF. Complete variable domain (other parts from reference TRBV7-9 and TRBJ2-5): DTGVSQNPRHKITKRGQNVTFRCDPISEHNRLYWYRQTLGQGPEFLTYFQNEAQLEKSRLLSDRFSAERPKGSFSTLEIQRTEQGDSAMYLCASSLVSGGPHETQYFGPGTRLLVL.

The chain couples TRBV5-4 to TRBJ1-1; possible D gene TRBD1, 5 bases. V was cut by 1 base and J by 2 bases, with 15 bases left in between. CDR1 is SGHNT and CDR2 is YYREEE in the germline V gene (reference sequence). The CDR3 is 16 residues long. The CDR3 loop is CASSLYLGTYNTEAFF. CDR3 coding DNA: TGTGCCAGCAGCTTGTACCTCGGGACTTACAACACTGAAGCTTTCTTT.